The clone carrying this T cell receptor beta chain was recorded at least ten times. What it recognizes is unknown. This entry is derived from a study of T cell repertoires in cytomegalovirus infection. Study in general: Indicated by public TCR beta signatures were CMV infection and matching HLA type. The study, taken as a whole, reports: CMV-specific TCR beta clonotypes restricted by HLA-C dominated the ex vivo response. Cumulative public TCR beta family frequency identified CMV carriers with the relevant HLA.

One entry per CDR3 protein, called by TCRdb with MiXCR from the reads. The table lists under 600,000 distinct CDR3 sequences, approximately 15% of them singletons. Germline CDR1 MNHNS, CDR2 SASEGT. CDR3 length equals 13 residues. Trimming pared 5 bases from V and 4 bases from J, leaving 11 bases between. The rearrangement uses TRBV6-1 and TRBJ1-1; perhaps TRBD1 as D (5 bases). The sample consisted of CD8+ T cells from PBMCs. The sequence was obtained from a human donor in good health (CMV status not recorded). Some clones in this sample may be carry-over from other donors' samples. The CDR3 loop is CASSHLGGTEAFF. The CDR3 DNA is TGTGCCAGCAGTCATCTCGGGGGCACTGAAGCTTTCTTT.